Here is one TCR beta chain with its context. This sample is drawn from a study of Ad26.COV2.S vaccination and SARS-CoV-2 variants. Repertoires were generated with immunoSEQ multiplex PCR, while TCRdb's copy carries only in-frame clones and drops some. The repertoire consists of approximately 240,000 clones, with around nine tenths occurring once and the leading ten covering over 8.5%. The CDR3 length is 11 residues. Looked up from germline, CDR1 is SNHLY and CDR2 is FYNNEI. V was clipped by 7 bases and J by 5 bases; unmatched bases: 0. Indicated treatment: about 20 received Ad26.COV2.S at low or high dose, single or two shots; 5 received placebo; per-sample allocation not given. At day 63 after the first vaccine or placebo injection, samples were drawn.

The TCR was taken from a person aged 18-65 years who received the Ad26.COV2.S COVID-19 vaccine or a placebo. The rearrangement joins TRBV2 to TRBJ2-3, with 7 bases matching TRBD1. The sample was peripheral blood, taken in a trial of Ad26.COV2.S vaccine versus placebo. The DNA of the CDR3 is TGTGCCAGCACAGGGGGAGATACGCAGTATTTT. Protein product: CASTGGDTQYF.